This passage covers 27 T cell receptor beta chains from one sample sequenced in a study of beta chain features in type 1 diabetes. The study reverse transcribed the entire isolated RNA, so it sequenced expressed TCRB transcripts. The method was immunoSEQ multiplex PCR; TCRdb's version includes in-frame clones alone and lacks a portion of them. The table shows around 310,000 clones, with approximately 11% occurring only once. Input material: naive CD4+ T cells from blood. Source of these receptors: a woman aged 30 to 39 in good health.

This clone has a handful of counts. The rearrangement joins TRBV15 to TRBJ1-1; perhaps TRBD1 as D (6 bases). CDR1 LNHNV and CDR2 YYDKDF come from the germline V gene (reference sequence). This CDR3 has 15 residues. With 5 bases removed from V and 4 bases from J, the gap between germline ends came to 17 bases. CDR3 sequence: CATSGTTNDGTEAFF. Here the CDR3 DNA reads TGTGCCACCAGCGGGACAACTAATGACGGCACTGAAGCTTTCTTT.

This clone occurred a few times. The chain employs TRBV2 and TRBJ2-3, with TRBD2 matching over 13 bases. The trim removed 4 bases at V and 5 bases at J, leaving 6 bases unmatched. The CDR3 consists of 16 residues. Germline V gives CDR1 SNHLY, CDR2 FYNNEI. DNA for the CDR3: TGTGCCAGCAGTGCCAGACTAGCGGGAGGACTAGATACGCAGTATTTT. Residues: CASSARLAGGLDTQYF.

This clone was counted a few times. The V gene is TRBV25-1, the J gene TRBJ2-5; tentatively, D is TRBD1 (6 bases). The germline V gene has CDR1 MGHDK and CDR2 SYGVNS. Trimming shortened V by 3 bases and J by 2 bases, and 10 bases separated the two germline ends. This CDR3 has 14 amino acids. As DNA, the CDR3 is TGTGCCAGCAGTGAGACAGGAGTACAAGAGACCCAGTACTTC. It specifies CASSETGVQETQYF.

This clone has just a few counts. This sequence joins TRBV6-6 and TRBJ2-7; 13 bases fit TRBD2. Germline CDR1 and CDR2: MNHNY and SVGAGI (reference sequence). After removal of 6 bases from V and 5 bases from J, the junction contained 4 bases not matched to a gene. This CDR3 contains 14 residues. DNA of the CDR3: TGTGCCAGCAGCTATACTAGCGGGAGGGACGAGCAGTACTTC. It specifies CASSYTSGRDEQYF.

This clone has just a few counts. The rearrangement joins TRBV5-1 to TRBJ2-7, with a possible D match to TRBD2 (6 bases). CDR3 length: 15 amino acids. Per the germline V gene, CDR1 is SGHRS and CDR2 is YFSETQ. Trimming took 0 bases from V and 3 from J, leaving 13 bases between them. This CDR3 is CASSLARQGGYEQYF. The CDR3, as DNA: TGCGCCAGCAGCTTGGCCCGCCAGGGAGGCTACGAGCAGTACTTC. Variable domain in full (rest from reference TRBV5-1 and TRBJ2-7): KAGVTQTPRYLIKTRGQQVTLSCSPISGHRSVSWYQQTPGQGLQFLFEYFSETQRNKGNFPGRFSGRQFSNSRSEMNVSTLELGDSALYLCASSLARQGGYEQYFGPGTRLTVT.

This rearrangement joins TRBV7-2 to TRBJ1-1; no clear D. Germline CDR1 SGHTA, CDR2 FQGNSA. CDR3 size: 13 residues. Trimming stripped 2 bases from V and 7 bases from J, with 11 bases between. As DNA, the CDR3 is TGTGCCAGCAGCTTAAAATATGGAGGTGAAGCTTTCTTT. Its translation is CASSLKYGGEAFF.

This clone was picked up a small number of times. J is TRBJ2-1 and V is TRBV14, with 8 bases fitting TRBD1. CDR3 length: 13 amino acids. CDR1 and CDR2 from the germline V gene are SGHDN and FVKESK. Trimming at V came to 5 bases and at J to 7 bases, leaving 4 bases not matched to a gene. This chain's CDR3 is CASSWTGKNEQFF. The DNA for the CDR3 is TGTGCCAGCAGCTGGACAGGGAAGAATGAGCAGTTCTTC. The full variable domain, in which reference TRBV14 and TRBJ2-1 provide the parts outside the CDR3, is EAGVTQFPSHSVIEKGQTVTLRCDPISGHDNLYWYRRVMGKEIKFLLHFVKESKQDESGMPNNRFLAERTGGTYSTLKVQPAELEDSGVYFCASSWTGKNEQFFGPGTRLTVL.

In this sample, this clone turned up a few times. The chain combines TRBV14 with TRBJ1-4; a possible D gene is TRBD1 (6 bases). Germline CDR1 is SGHDN and CDR2 is FVKESK. The germline V and J ends were trimmed by 3 bases and 4 bases, with 12 bases remaining between them. This CDR3 region has 15 residues. The CDR3 DNA follows: TGTGCCAGCAGCCACTTGACAGGAGATAATGAAAAACTGTTTTTT. Its translation is CASSHLTGDNEKLFF.

This chain uses TRBV28 with TRBJ1-2, with D tentatively TRBD1 (5 bases). The V and J ends lost 6 bases and 6 bases respectively, with 11 bases between them. This CDR3 has 12 residues. The V gene's germline CDR1 is MDHEN and CDR2 SYDVKM. In nucleotides, the CDR3 is TGTGCCAGCAGAGTTTCGGGGGATGGCTACACCTTC. Its protein is CASRVSGDGYTF.

This clone was counted a few times. This chain uses TRBV7-9 with TRBJ2-4; D might be TRBD2 (5 bases). The germline gives CDR1 SEHNR, CDR2 FQNEAQ (reference sequence). The CDR3 totals 15 residues. V lost 1 base to trimming and J lost 0 bases, with 7 bases between them. The chain's CDR3 is CASSLGGLAKNIQYF. In DNA form, the CDR3 reads TGTGCCAGCAGCTTAGGAGGGTTAGCCAAAAACATTCAGTACTTC.

J is TRBJ2-2 and V is TRBV9; 12 positions agree with TRBD2. The V gene's germline CDR1 is SGDLS and CDR2 YYNGEE. The CDR3 length is 17 residues. After removal of 4 bases from V and 7 bases from J, the junction contained 11 bases not matched to a gene. The CDR3 bases are TGTGCCAGCAGCCGCCAAGCTAGCGGGAGGGCCGGCGGGGAGCTGTTTTTT. Residues: CASSRQASGRAGGELFF.

The count of this clone is one. The V gene is TRBV4-2, the J gene TRBJ2-5, with TRBD1 matching 7 bases. This CDR3 has 16 amino acids. V trimming: 2 bases; J trimming: 1 base; junction bases outside the gene matches: 7. Germline V gene data show CDR1 as LGHNA and CDR2 as YNFKEQ. CDR3 protein: CASSQQTGSFQETQYF. The DNA for the CDR3 is TGTGCCAGCAGCCAACAGACAGGGTCATTCCAAGAGACCCAGTACTTC.

This clone was found a few times. This sequence joins TRBV13 and TRBJ2-6, with 9 bases fitting TRBD1. Germline V gene data show CDR1 as PRHDT and CDR2 as FYEKMQ (reference sequence). The ends lost 6 bases at V and 4 bases at J; junction bases unmatched: 10. CDR3 length: 17 residues. CDR3 DNA sequence: TGTGCCAGCAGGGCTCGGGGACAGGGAACCGGGGCCAACGTCCTGACTTTC. This sequence encodes CASRARGQGTGANVLTF. Full variable domain (missing parts from reference TRBV13 and TRBJ2-6): AAGVIQSPRHLIKEKRETATLKCYPIPRHDTVYWYQQGPGQDPQFLISFYEKMQSDKGSIPDRFSAQQFSDYHSELNMSSLELGDSALYFCASRARGQGTGANVLTFGAGSRLTVL.

This clone was found a few times. The rearrangement joins TRBV28 to TRBJ1-2; D not resolved. Germline assignment: CDR1 MDHEN and CDR2 SYDVKM. The CDR3 is 12 amino acids. The germline V and J ends were trimmed by 5 bases and 4 bases, with 8 bases remaining between them. CDR3 sequence reads: CASSVNTYGYTF. The CDR3 coding sequence is TGTGCCAGCAGTGTCAACACCTATGGCTACACCTTC.

The rearrangement uses TRBV4-3 and TRBJ2-4; TRBD2 matches 7 bases. Germline CDR1 LGHNA, CDR2 YSLEER. This CDR3 spans 16 amino acids. The junction had 7 bases not matched to a gene; V was cut back by 1 base and J by 4 bases. The DNA for the CDR3 is TGCGCCAGCAGCCAAGCTACTAGCGAGGGGAAAAACATTCAGTACTTC. Translation: CASSQATSEGKNIQYF.

V and J are TRBV4-3 and TRBJ1-2; tentatively, D is TRBD1 (5 bases). Trimming removed 1 base from V and 4 bases from J, with 10 bases in between. Germline V gene data show CDR1 as LGHNA and CDR2 as YSLEER. This CDR3 comprises 14 residues. The CDR3 loop reads CASSQGFDSYGYTF. The CDR3 DNA follows: TGCGCCAGCAGCCAAGGATTCGACAGCTATGGCTACACCTTC.

The V gene is TRBV5-1, the J gene TRBJ2-6; 7 bases line up with TRBD1. The CDR3 covers 17 residues. V dropped 3 bases and J dropped 1; count of bases not matched to a gene: 7. Per germline, CDR1 SGHRS and CDR2 YFSETQ. CDR3 sequence (DNA): TGCGCCAGCAGCTATACAGGGGTGAGGTCTGGGGCCAACGTCCTGACTTTC. Its protein product is CASSYTGVRSGANVLTF.

This chain joins TRBV30 and TRBJ1-5; 10 bases are shared with TRBD1. J lost 0 bases, V lost 2 bases, and 10 bases had no gene match. Germline-derived CDR1 and CDR2 are GTSNPN and SVGIG (reference sequence). The CDR3 consists of 18 residues. This CDR3 is CAWSSGTGVRSSNQPQHF. The CDR3 DNA follows: TGTGCCTGGAGTTCCGGGACAGGGGTACGTTCTAGCAATCAGCCCCAGCATTTT.

The chain carries TRBV2 and TRBJ2-7, with TRBD2 matching 8 bases. The CDR3 covers 14 residues. Germline CDR1 and CDR2: SNHLY and FYNNEI. The junction had 5 bases not matched to a gene; V was cut back by 7 bases and J by 0 bases. The CDR3 nucleotides read TGTGCCAGCAAAAAACTAGCGGACTCCTACGAGCAGTACTTC. Amino acid sequence: CASKKLADSYEQYF.

This clone was counted between two and nine times. The chain carries TRBV28 and TRBJ2-7; the match to TRBD2 covers 11 bases. This CDR3 is 17 amino acids long. Germline CDR1 MDHEN, CDR2 SYDVKM. The V and J ends lost 1 base and 3 bases, in that order; junction bases with no gene match: 8. CDR3 protein: CASSLSGGLAGYYEQYF. CDR3 bases: TGTGCCAGCAGTTTATCGGGCGGACTAGCGGGCTACTACGAGCAGTACTTC.

V is TRBV4-3 and J is TRBJ1-2; possibly TRBD1 for D (5 bases). The CDR3 runs to 15 residues. The V gene lost 0 bases and the J gene lost 0 bases, with 8 bases spanning the gap. Germline V lookup: CDR1 LGHNA, CDR2 YSLEER. The CDR3 DNA reads as TGCGCCAGCAGCCAAGACGCGACAGCTAACTATGGCTACACCTTC. It is translated as CASSQDATANYGYTF.

V is TRBV28 and J is TRBJ2-1, with 12 bases lining up with TRBD2. V dropped 8 bases and J dropped 7; count of bases not matched to a gene: 6. The CDR3 consists of 14 residues. Looked up from germline, CDR1 is MDHEN and CDR2 is SYDVKM. The CDR3 DNA follows: TGTGCCAGCGGCTCCGGACTAGCGGGAAATGAGCAGTTCTTC. It is translated as CASGSGLAGNEQFF.

This clone occurred a few times. The rearrangement links TRBV29-1 to TRBJ1-3; D perhaps matches TRBD1 (5 bases). Trimming removed 7 bases at V and 4 bases at J, with 20 bases between. This CDR3 is 15 amino acids long. Germline CDR1 reads SQVTM; CDR2 reads ANQGSEA. As DNA, the CDR3 is TGCAGCGCCAGTTTGGCGGGGGGAAGAGGAAACACCATATATTTT. Translated: CSASLAGGRGNTIYF.

The V and J genes are TRBV30 and TRBJ1-5, with 7 bases matching TRBD1. This CDR3 comprises 15 residues. Germline values: CDR1 GTSNPN, CDR2 SVGIG (reference sequence). Germline trimming cut 1 base from V and 0 bases from J; bases unmatched to any gene: 3. The CDR3 is CAWSADRHSNQPQHF. Written as DNA, the CDR3 is TGTGCCTGGAGTGCGGACAGGCATAGCAATCAGCCCCAGCATTTT.

This clone turned up a few times. The V gene is TRBV6-5, the J gene TRBJ2-7, with 11 bases that match TRBD1. CDR3 length: 16 residues. Looked up from germline, CDR1 is MNHEY and CDR2 is SVGAGI. J lost 6 bases, V lost 1 base, and 8 bases had no gene match. As DNA, the CDR3 is TGTGCCAGCAGTTACTGGGGACAGGGGGACAGGGTCGAGCAGTACTTC. Protein sequence: CASSYWGQGDRVEQYF.

The chain recombines TRBV7-9 with TRBJ2-5; 7 bases align to TRBD1. In germline, CDR1 is SEHNR, CDR2 FQNEAQ (reference sequence). The V gene end was trimmed by 3 bases and the J gene end by 4 bases; junction bases not matched to a gene: 5. The CDR3 covers 14 residues. The CDR3, as DNA: TGTGCCAGCAGCTTTACAGGGGTCTTAGAGACCCAGTACTTC. Translated, it gives CASSFTGVLETQYF.

In this sample, this clone turned up a few times. The CDR3 nucleotides read TGTGCCAGCAGTTACTCGTCTGGGCTAAGGGGCAATGAGCAGTTCTTC. Translation gives CASSYSSGLRGNEQFF. This chain uses TRBV6-6 with TRBJ2-1, with D possibly matching TRBD1 (5 bases). The V end was cut by 0 bases, the J end by 6 bases, with 15 bases between. Germline V lookup: CDR1 MNHNY, CDR2 SVGAGI (reference sequence). The CDR3 is 16 residues long.